This T cell receptor (beta chain) stems from a study of T-cell reconstitution after alpha-beta-depleted transplantation in children. The study, taken as a whole, reports: Expanded clones from the graft, numbering several hundred, reportedly supplied alpha-beta T cells about two months after transplant.

Germline trimming cut 6 bases from V and 10 bases from J; bases unmatched to any gene: 3. Germline V gene lookup returns CDR1 SGHTA and CDR2 FQGNSA. CDR3 length: 11 residues. Unique molecular identifiers tagged the TCRbeta library. A single record per CDR3 protein comes from TCRdb applying MiXCR to the PCR reads. This sample has about 580,000 distinct CDR3 sequences, with roughly 23% found just once. Of note for this clonotype: Its antigen is not known.

The receptor was isolated from a boy younger than two who had a stem cell transplant for acute myeloid leukemia, so the T cells may come from the graft donor. Specimen: PBMCs, mostly from graft donor cells, collected 360 days after TCRalphabeta/CD19-depleted stem cell transplant. The rearrangement links TRBV7-2 to TRBJ2-1, with 7 positions matching TRBD2. This chain's CDR3 is CASRAGLEQFF. CDR3 bases: TGTGCCAGCAGAGCGGGACTGGAGCAGTTCTTC.